Sequencing of this T cell receptor (beta chain) was carried out in a study of shared clonotypes between healthy human individuals. Background on the study: Samples came from a couple of female and a few male donors aged 18 to 49. Regarding the study as a whole: In this cohort, only blood was sampled, and tissue repertoires likely differ. Of the naive CD4 clonotypes, about 5% were shared across a few donors.

The naive CD8 population came from CD45RO-negative cells selected for CCR7, without terminally differentiated effector memory CD45RA+ cells. V was cut by 3 bases and J by 2 bases, with 20 bases left in between. The CDR3 is made up of 17 amino acids. The germline V gene encodes CDR1 SNHLY and CDR2 FYNNEI. Every subset had its genomic DNA shared out evenly among several immunoSEQ plates. Some clones are missing from TCRdb's copy, which holds only in-frame ones; the method was immunoSEQ multiplex PCR. The repertoire holds roughly 1,800,000 clones, less than 95% seen once, with more than 0.9% in the top ten. Concerning this clone: Its antigen remains unknown.

The TCR was taken from a man aged 18 to 29 in good health. The sequenced material came from naive CD8+ T cells sorted from blood. V is TRBV2 and J is TRBJ2-7, with no clear D. This chain's CDR3 is CASSDSPGAADPYEQYF. The CDR3 DNA follows: TGTGCCAGCAGTGACAGCCCAGGCGCCGCCGACCCCTACGAGCAGTACTTC.